This TCR beta chain was obtained from a study of T-cell memory formation after mild COVID-19. This clonotype was counted at least ten times. TCRdb recomputed calls from the 5' RACE reads with MiXCR, one row per CDR3 protein. The sample records about 390,000 distinct CDR3 sequences, about 16% being singletons. V was cut by 6 bases and J by 0 bases, with 14 bases left in between. In germline, CDR1 is LNHNV, CDR2 YYDKDF (reference sequence). This CDR3 has 15 amino acids. The source of this sequence is a man aged 18 to 29 who had mild COVID-19 (a few samples of this study predate the infection). Cell type and time point are not known. Sample: PBMCs or a T cell subset sorted from them (not recorded which). This chain joins TRBV15 and TRBJ1-2; D gene unclear. CDR3 protein: CATSPDPLANYGYTF. The CDR3 region has the DNA TGTGCCACCAGTCCCGACCCGTTAGCTAACTATGGCTACACCTTC.